The rows below give T cell receptor beta chains drawn from one sample of a study of early T cells in non-severe SARS-CoV-2 infection. MiXCR was run by TCRdb on the 5' RACE reads, yielding one entry per CDR3 protein. The sample consists of under 50,000 distinct CDR3 sequences, around 5.2% of them appearing once. Sequenced input: whole blood. These receptors originate from an adult who was a healthcare worker with PCR-confirmed SARS-CoV-2 infection or an uninfected control (not recorded which). The CDR3 runs from the conserved cysteine through the conserved F or W. A D gene is named only where the DNA matches it firmly. Rows may omit the clone size; those that give it use once, few, many or a size class.

v_call: TRBV20-1; clone_size: many; j_call: TRBJ2-7; d_call: NA; cdr3_nt: TGCAGTGCCCTCTTCAACTTGGGGGCGTTAAGCGTGCAGTACTTC; cdr3_aa: CSALFNLGALSVQYF
v_call: TRBV7-9; clone_size: many; j_call: TRBJ2-3; d_call: NA; cdr3_nt: TGTGCCAGCAGTTACACGGGGAGAGATACGCAGTATTTT; cdr3_aa: CASSYTGRDTQYF
v_call: TRBV27; clone_size: NA; j_call: TRBJ1-4; d_call: NA; cdr3_nt: TGTGCCAGCAGTCCCTACAGGGTTAATGAAAAACTGTTTTTT; cdr3_aa: CASSPYRVNEKLFF
v_call: TRBV20-1; clone_size: NA; j_call: TRBJ2-7; d_call: TRBD1; cdr3_nt: TGCAGTGCTAGTCGAGGACAGGGGGCATCCTACGAGCAGTACTTC; cdr3_aa: CSASRGQGASYEQYF
v_call: TRBV3-1; clone_size: NA; j_call: TRBJ1-3; d_call: NA; cdr3_nt: TGTGCCAGCAGCTCAGGGTCAGGAAACACCATATATTTT; cdr3_aa: CASSSGSGNTIYF
v_call: TRBV7-2; clone_size: many; j_call: TRBJ1-5; d_call: NA; cdr3_nt: TGTGCCAGCAGCTCGGTCGGTGCTAGCAATCAGCCCCAGCATTTT; cdr3_aa: CASSSVGASNQPQHF
v_call: TRBV11-3; clone_size: many; j_call: TRBJ2-1; d_call: NA; cdr3_nt: TGTGCCAGCAGCTTAGGAGGGCAGGGGATTATCGATGAGCAGTTCTTC; cdr3_aa: CASSLGGQGIIDEQFF
v_call: TRBV5-6; clone_size: many; j_call: TRBJ2-5; d_call: NA; cdr3_nt: TGTGCCAGCAGAGAAAATGCAGGGGCAGTTAACCAAGAGACCCAGTACTTC; cdr3_aa: CASRENAGAVNQETQYF
v_call: TRBV29-1; clone_size: few; j_call: TRBJ1-2; d_call: NA; cdr3_nt: TGCAGCGTTGACACAGCCTACTATGGCTACACCTTC; cdr3_aa: CSVDTAYYGYTF
v_call: TRBV7-2; clone_size: many; j_call: TRBJ2-5; d_call: TRBD1; cdr3_nt: TGTGCCAGCAGCTTAGGAGTTCCCAGGGGGAGAGAGACCCAGTACTTC; cdr3_aa: CASSLGVPRGRETQYF
v_call: TRBV20-1; clone_size: many; j_call: TRBJ2-7; d_call: NA; cdr3_nt: TGCAGTGCTAGAGACCTGGAGGCACCGCCAAACTACGAGCAGTACTTC; cdr3_aa: CSARDLEAPPNYEQYF
v_call: TRBV24-1; clone_size: many; j_call: TRBJ2-1; d_call: TRBD2; cdr3_nt: TGTGCCACCAGTGAGACTAGCGGTAGCTCCTACAATGAGCAGTTCTTC; cdr3_aa: CATSETSGSSYNEQFF
v_call: TRBV3-1; clone_size: many; j_call: TRBJ1-6; d_call: NA; cdr3_nt: TGTGCCAGCAGCCAAGGCGCCAGCTCCTATAATTCACCCCTCCACTTT; cdr3_aa: CASSQGASSYNSPLHF
v_call: TRBV20-1; clone_size: many; j_call: TRBJ2-7; d_call: NA; cdr3_nt: TGCAGTGCTGGCGTTCTCGGGAGCGAGCAGTACTTC; cdr3_aa: CSAGVLGSEQYF
v_call: TRBV29-1; clone_size: few; j_call: TRBJ2-7; d_call: TRBD1; cdr3_nt: TGCAGCGTTGAAACAGGGGGTATCTACGAGCAGTACTTC; cdr3_aa: CSVETGGIYEQYF
v_call: TRBV6-6; clone_size: few; j_call: TRBJ1-2; d_call: NA; cdr3_nt: TGTGCCAGCATGACCGGGACAAGTTATAACTATGGCTACACCTTC; cdr3_aa: CASMTGTSYNYGYTF
v_call: TRBV13; clone_size: NA; j_call: TRBJ1-1; d_call: NA; cdr3_nt: TGTGCCAGCAGCTCGGAAGGTGGTAGTAAAGCTTTCTTT; cdr3_aa: CASSSEGGSKAFF
v_call: TRBV9; clone_size: many; j_call: TRBJ2-3; d_call: NA; cdr3_nt: TGTGCCAGCAGCCCCCCAGCGGATACGCAGTATTTT; cdr3_aa: CASSPPADTQYF
v_call: TRBV5-1; clone_size: many; j_call: TRBJ2-1; d_call: TRBD1; cdr3_nt: TGCGCCAGCAGCTTCTCTGATCCGGGACAGGGTTCGTTCTTC; cdr3_aa: CASSFSDPGQGSFF
v_call: TRBV2; clone_size: few; j_call: TRBJ2-1; d_call: TRBD1; cdr3_nt: TGTGCCAGAACAGGGGAAAATATACGCTCCTACAATGAGCAGTTCTTC; cdr3_aa: CARTGENIRSYNEQFF
v_call: TRBV28; clone_size: NA; j_call: TRBJ2-2; d_call: TRBD1; cdr3_nt: TGTGCCAGCAGCTTCAGGATTGGGACAGCGAACACCGGGGAGCTGTTTTTT; cdr3_aa: CASSFRIGTANTGELFF
v_call: TRBV9; clone_size: many; j_call: TRBJ2-2; d_call: NA; cdr3_nt: TGTGCCAGCAGCGTAGAAGGGTCAAGCACCGGGGAGCTGTTTTTT; cdr3_aa: CASSVEGSSTGELFF
v_call: TRBV12-5; clone_size: many; j_call: TRBJ2-1; d_call: NA; cdr3_nt: TGTGCTAGTGGGGCAGGGGCTAAGCAGTTCTTC; cdr3_aa: CASGAGAKQFF
v_call: TRBV9; clone_size: many; j_call: TRBJ1-1; d_call: TRBD1; cdr3_nt: TGTGCCAGCAGCGCAACAGGGGGCAGTACTGAAGCTTTCTTT; cdr3_aa: CASSATGGSTEAFF
v_call: TRBV5-1; clone_size: many; j_call: TRBJ2-7; d_call: NA; cdr3_nt: TGCGCCAGCAGCCATACAGGGAGCTACGAGCAGTACTTC; cdr3_aa: CASSHTGSYEQYF
v_call: TRBV30; clone_size: many; j_call: TRBJ1-2; d_call: TRBD1; cdr3_nt: TGTGCCTGGAGTGAAGGGAACAGGGGAAACTATGGCTACACCTTC; cdr3_aa: CAWSEGNRGNYGYTF
v_call: TRBV25-1; clone_size: NA; j_call: TRBJ2-5; d_call: NA; cdr3_nt: TGTGCCAGCAGTGAATCCGGGGCCGAGACCCAGTACTTC; cdr3_aa: CASSESGAETQYF
v_call: TRBV20-1; clone_size: many; j_call: TRBJ2-1; d_call: TRBD2; cdr3_nt: TGCAGTGCTTCGCCCCCAGCGGGATACGGCAATGAGCAGTTCTTC; cdr3_aa: CSASPPAGYGNEQFF
v_call: TRBV11-1; clone_size: NA; j_call: TRBJ2-7; d_call: TRBD1; cdr3_nt: TGTGCCAGCAGCTCCTACCCCGGGACAGGGGGTTACGAGCAGTACTTC; cdr3_aa: CASSSYPGTGGYEQYF
v_call: TRBV5-4; clone_size: medium-sized; j_call: TRBJ2-1; d_call: NA; cdr3_nt: TGTGCCAGCAGGAGCTTGTACGTACAGAACAATGAGCAGTTCTTC; cdr3_aa: CASRSLYVQNNEQFF
v_call: TRBV27; clone_size: NA; j_call: TRBJ2-7; d_call: NA; cdr3_nt: TGTGCCAGCAGTTCTCAGGTTTCCCGAAACGAGCAGTACTTC; cdr3_aa: CASSSQVSRNEQYF
v_call: TRBV10-3; clone_size: many; j_call: TRBJ1-1; d_call: NA; cdr3_nt: TGTGCCATCAGTGCTCAATCTCGGACAGAGAACACTGAAGCTTTCTTT; cdr3_aa: CAISAQSRTENTEAFF
v_call: TRBV6-1; clone_size: many; j_call: TRBJ2-7; d_call: NA; cdr3_nt: TGTGCCAGCAGATGGACGGGCTCCTACGAGCAGTACTTC; cdr3_aa: CASRWTGSYEQYF
v_call: TRBV6-2/TRBV6-3; clone_size: few; j_call: TRBJ1-5; d_call: NA; cdr3_nt: TGTGCCAGCAGTTATTCCGGACGGAGCATCAATCAGCCCCAGCATTTT; cdr3_aa: CASSYSGRSINQPQHF
v_call: TRBV20-1; clone_size: many; j_call: TRBJ1-2; d_call: NA; cdr3_nt: TGCAGTGCTTTTCACCGGGGCGAGTATGGCTACACCTTC; cdr3_aa: CSAFHRGEYGYTF
v_call: TRBV2; clone_size: many; j_call: TRBJ2-3; d_call: NA; cdr3_nt: TGTGCCAGCAGTGAACGGCCGGTCACAGATACGCAGTATTTT; cdr3_aa: CASSERPVTDTQYF
v_call: TRBV12-3/TRBV12-4; clone_size: many; j_call: TRBJ1-5; d_call: NA; cdr3_nt: TGTGCCAGCAGTCCCGAGTTGCGGCAGCCCCAGCATTTT; cdr3_aa: CASSPELRQPQHF
v_call: TRBV19; clone_size: many; j_call: TRBJ1-6; d_call: NA; cdr3_nt: TGTGCCAGTAGTGGGGTGGACAGCTTAAATTCACCCCTCCACTTT; cdr3_aa: CASSGVDSLNSPLHF
v_call: TRBV4-2; clone_size: many; j_call: TRBJ1-3; d_call: NA; cdr3_nt: TGTGCCAGCAGCCAAGAATCAGGAAACACCATATATTTT; cdr3_aa: CASSQESGNTIYF
v_call: TRBV12-2; clone_size: few; j_call: TRBJ2-1; d_call: NA; cdr3_nt: TGTGCAAGTCGCTTAATTCGCAGATACAATGAGCAGTTCTTC; cdr3_aa: CASRLIRRYNEQFF
v_call: TRBV24-1; clone_size: NA; j_call: TRBJ2-1; d_call: TRBD2; cdr3_nt: TGTGCCACCAGTGACTCCGGGACTAGCGGCAATGAGCAGTTCTTC; cdr3_aa: CATSDSGTSGNEQFF
v_call: TRBV12-3/TRBV12-4; clone_size: NA; j_call: TRBJ2-5; d_call: TRBD1; cdr3_nt: TGTGCCAGCATTGCAACAGGGGGCCCCCAAGAGACCCAGTACTTC; cdr3_aa: CASIATGGPQETQYF
v_call: TRBV4-3; clone_size: many; j_call: TRBJ1-2; d_call: TRBD1; cdr3_nt: TGCGCCAGCAGCCAAGTAGAGGGGGCTGGTGGCTACACCTTC; cdr3_aa: CASSQVEGAGGYTF
v_call: TRBV7-9; clone_size: many; j_call: TRBJ2-1; d_call: NA; cdr3_nt: TGTGCCAGCAGTCCGCAGAACGAGCAGTTCTTC; cdr3_aa: CASSPQNEQFF
v_call: TRBV5-1; clone_size: NA; j_call: TRBJ2-7; d_call: TRBD1; cdr3_nt: TGCGCCAGCAGCTTGGGTGGCAGGGGGTCTGGCGAGCAGTACTTC; cdr3_aa: CASSLGGRGSGEQYF
v_call: TRBV12-3/TRBV12-4; clone_size: many; j_call: TRBJ1-4; d_call: NA; cdr3_nt: TGTGCCAGCGGGCCCCCCGGGGGAAAGCATGAAAAACTGTTTTTT; cdr3_aa: CASGPPGGKHEKLFF
v_call: TRBV6-1; clone_size: many; j_call: TRBJ2-1; d_call: TRBD1; cdr3_nt: TGTGCCAGCAGTCGGGACAGGGCGGGCAATGAGCAGTTCTTC; cdr3_aa: CASSRDRAGNEQFF
v_call: TRBV7-9; clone_size: NA; j_call: TRBJ2-5; d_call: TRBD1; cdr3_nt: TGTGCCAGCAGCTTTGACAGGGGAAAGGAGACCCAGTACTTC; cdr3_aa: CASSFDRGKETQYF
v_call: TRBV6-1; clone_size: many; j_call: TRBJ1-1; d_call: NA; cdr3_nt: TGTGCCAGCCGGATGGGTTGGGGAGCTTTCTTT; cdr3_aa: CASRMGWGAFF
v_call: TRBV6-6; clone_size: many; j_call: TRBJ2-7; d_call: TRBD1; cdr3_nt: TGTGCCAGCGCCGGGACAGGGGTCGAGCAGTACTTC; cdr3_aa: CASAGTGVEQYF